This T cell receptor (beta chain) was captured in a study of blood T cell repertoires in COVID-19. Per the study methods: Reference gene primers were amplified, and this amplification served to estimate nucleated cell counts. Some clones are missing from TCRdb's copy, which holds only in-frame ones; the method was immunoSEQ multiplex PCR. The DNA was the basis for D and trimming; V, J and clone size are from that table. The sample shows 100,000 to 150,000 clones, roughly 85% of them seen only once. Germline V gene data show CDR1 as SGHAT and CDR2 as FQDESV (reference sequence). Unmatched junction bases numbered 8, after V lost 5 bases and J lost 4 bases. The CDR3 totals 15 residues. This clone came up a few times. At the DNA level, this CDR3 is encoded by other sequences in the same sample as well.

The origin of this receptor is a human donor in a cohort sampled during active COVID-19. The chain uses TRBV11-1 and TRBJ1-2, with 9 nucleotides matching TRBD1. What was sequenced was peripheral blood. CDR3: CASSPRGQGLYGYTF. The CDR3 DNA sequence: TGTGCCAGCAGCCCACGCGGACAGGGGCTCTATGGCTACACCTTC.